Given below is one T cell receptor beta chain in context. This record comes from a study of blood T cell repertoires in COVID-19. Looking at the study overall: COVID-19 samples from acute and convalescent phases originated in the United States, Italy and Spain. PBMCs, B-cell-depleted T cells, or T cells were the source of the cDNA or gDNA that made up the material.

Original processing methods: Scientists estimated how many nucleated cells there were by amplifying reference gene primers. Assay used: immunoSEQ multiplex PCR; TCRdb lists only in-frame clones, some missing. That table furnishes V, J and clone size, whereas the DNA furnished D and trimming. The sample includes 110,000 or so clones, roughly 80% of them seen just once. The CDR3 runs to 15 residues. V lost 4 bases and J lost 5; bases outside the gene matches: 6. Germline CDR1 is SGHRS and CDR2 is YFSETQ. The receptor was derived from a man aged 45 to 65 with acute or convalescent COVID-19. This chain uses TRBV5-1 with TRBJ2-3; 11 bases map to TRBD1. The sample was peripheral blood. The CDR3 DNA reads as TGCGCCAGCAGCAGGGACAGGGGGATCGGAGATACGCAGTATTTT. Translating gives CASSRDRGIGDTQYF.